The 26 T cell receptor beta chains listed next were all sequenced from one sample in a study of a mutant IDH1 vaccine in newly diagnosed glioma. Generated by immunoSEQ multiplex PCR, the TCRdb table keeps only in-frame clones and is missing some. The sample lists some 56,000 clones, 75% to 95% occurring once. Stated time point: baseline, week 1 (first vaccination visit). Treatment given: pre-vaccination baseline after standard-of-care therapy. Material: PBMCs, obtained from a glioma patient treated with radiotherapy, temozolomide or both. The receptor source for this set is a man aged 50 to 59 with glioma.

The chain employs TRBV5-6 and TRBJ2-2, with a possible D match to TRBD2 (6 bases). Looked up from germline, CDR1 is SGHDT and CDR2 is YYEEEE. V shed 2 bases and J shed 1 base, with 12 bases lying between them. The CDR3 is 16 amino acids. The CDR3 DNA sequence: TGTGCCAGCAGCTTAGCAGCGGAGGGGAACACCGGGGAGCTGTTTTTT. It codes for CASSLAAEGNTGELFF.

This clone appeared once. The chain couples TRBV7-2 to TRBJ2-7, with 9 bases that match TRBD1. Germline assignment: CDR1 SGHTA and CDR2 FQGNSA. V lost 5 bases and J lost 1; bases outside the gene matches: 6. The CDR3 has 15 residues. The CDR3 reads CASSRLGTGSYEQYF. The CDR3 DNA follows: TGTGCCAGCAGCCGACTCGGGACAGGGTCCTACGAGCAGTACTTC.

The chain carries TRBV6-6 and TRBJ2-5; 10 nucleotides agree with TRBD1. Germline values: CDR1 MNHNY, CDR2 SVGAGI (reference sequence). This CDR3 is 15 amino acids long. V lost 4 bases, J lost 4 bases, and 6 bases stayed unmatched. DNA of the CDR3: TGTGCCAGCAGTTCGACTCGGACAGGGGGAGAGACCCAGTACTTC. It translates to CASSSTRTGGETQYF.

The chain recombines TRBV27 with TRBJ1-5, with TRBD1 identical over 8 bases. The CDR3 is 16 residues long. Losses at the gene ends were 4 bases for V and 1 base for J; bases not matched to a gene: 6. From germline, CDR1 is MNHEY and CDR2 SMNVEV (reference sequence). CDR3 amino acids: CASSSGDRLSNQPQHF. In DNA, the CDR3 is TGTGCCAGCAGTTCCGGGGACAGGCTGAGCAATCAGCCCCAGCATTTT.

Only one count was recorded for this clone. V is TRBV7-9 and J is TRBJ2-2; D is possibly TRBD1 or TRBD2 (5 bases each). Germline CDR1 is SEHNR and CDR2 is FQNEAQ (reference sequence). Trimming took off 5 bases at V and 8 bases at J, with 15 bases between the two ends. The CDR3 has 14 residues. The CDR3 region is CASSRGTSPGELFF. The CDR3 DNA reads TGTGCCAGCAGCCGAGGGACCTCTCCGGGGGAGCTGTTTTTT.

The V gene is TRBV29-1, the J gene TRBJ2-7; D may match TRBD1 or TRBD2 (5 bases each). CDR1 and CDR2 (germline): SQVTM, ANQGSEA. The CDR3 has 13 amino acids. The V end lost 4 bases, the J end lost 0 bases, and 10 bases lay between the germline ends. The DNA of the CDR3 is TGCAGCGTTGGTTGGGGACCCTCCTACGAGCAGTACTTC. Translating it yields CSVGWGPSYEQYF.

The CDR3 nucleotides are TGTGCCAGCTCACCCGACAGGACTAACTATGGCTACACCTTC. Residues: CASSPDRTNYGYTF. The rearrangement links TRBV18 to TRBJ1-2; possible D gene TRBD1, 6 bases. The CDR3 totals 14 residues. V was pared by 3 bases and J by 0 bases, with 8 bases between. CDR1 KGHSH and CDR2 LQKENI come from the germline V gene.

This sequence joins TRBV9 and TRBJ2-2; 10 nucleotides align to TRBD2. The CDR3 covers 18 residues. Germline assignment: CDR1 SGDLS and CDR2 YYNGEE. V lost 0 bases and J lost 5; bases outside the gene matches: 10. The CDR3 region has the DNA TGTGCCAGCAGCGTAGCTAGTCCTAGCGGGAGTGGGACCGGGGAGCTGTTTTTT. It translates to CASSVASPSGSGTGELFF.

This clone was counted a single time. J is TRBJ1-1 and V is TRBV9; no firm D call. This CDR3 is 14 amino acids long. Germline V lookup: CDR1 SGDLS, CDR2 YYNGEE. Trimming stripped 3 bases from V and 1 base from J, with 10 bases between. CDR3 coding DNA: TGTGCCAGCAGCGGGGAGGGCAGGAACACTGAAGCTTTCTTT. Protein product: CASSGEGRNTEAFF.

J is TRBJ2-6 and V is TRBV7-8; weak D call: TRBD2 (5 bases). V was shortened by 3 bases and J by 1 base, with 16 bases between the two germline ends. The CDR3 extends over 18 amino acids. Germline CDR1 and CDR2: SGHVS and FQNEAQ. The CDR3 loop reads CASSFGRQPFSGANVLTF. The CDR3 bases are TGTGCCAGCAGCTTTGGGAGACAACCCTTTTCTGGGGCCAACGTCCTGACTTTC.

The genes are TRBV18 and TRBJ1-1; tentative D call: TRBD1 (6 bases). This CDR3 has 15 amino acids. Trimming shortened V by 2 bases and J by 11 bases, and 21 bases separated the two germline ends. Germline V gene sequence: CDR1 KGHSH, CDR2 LQKENI. This chain's CDR3 is CASSPMLQGRGEAFF. CDR3 coding DNA: TGTGCCAGCTCACCAATGTTACAGGGAAGGGGTGAGGCTTTCTTT.

The V and J genes are TRBV7-9 and TRBJ2-1, with 14 bases lining up with TRBD2. This CDR3 has 19 amino acids. V lost 4 bases and J lost 4; bases outside the gene matches: 12. Germline CDR1 reads SEHNR; CDR2 reads FQNEAQ (reference sequence). The CDR3 sequence is CASSSALTSGGASYNEQFF. The CDR3 DNA follows: TGTGCCAGCAGCTCCGCTCTGACTAGCGGGGGGGCTTCGTACAATGAGCAGTTCTTC.

The chain uses TRBV5-1 and TRBJ2-6; no clear D gene. This CDR3 has 12 amino acids. Germline values: CDR1 SGHRS, CDR2 YFSETQ. Trimming shortened V by 8 bases and J by 4 bases, and 7 bases separated the two germline ends. CDR3 sequence: CASGTGANVLTF. The CDR3 region has the DNA TGCGCCAGTGGTACCGGGGCCAACGTCCTGACTTTC. Full variable domain (remainder filled in from reference TRBV5-1 and TRBJ2-6): KAGVTQTPRYLIKTRGQQVTLSCSPISGHRSVSWYQQTPGQGLQFLFEYFSETQRNKGNFPGRFSGRQFSNSRSEMNVSTLELGDSALYLCASGTGANVLTFGAGSRLTVL.

The gene calls are TRBV11-2 and TRBJ1-4, with D maybe TRBD1 (5 bases). With 1 base removed from V and 0 bases from J, the gap between germline ends came to 12 bases. Germline values: CDR1 SGHAT, CDR2 FQNNGV. CDR3 length: 17 amino acids. For the CDR3, the DNA is TGTGCCAGCAGCTTAGCTGGCAGGGTTGCAACTAATGAAAAACTGTTTTTT. This codes for CASSLAGRVATNEKLFF.

The V gene is TRBV11-2, the J gene TRBJ1-2; a possible D gene is TRBD1 (5 bases). CDR1 SGHAT and CDR2 FQNNGV come from the germline V gene. Trimming cost V 5 bases and J 4 bases, with 23 bases left between them. CDR3 size: 17 residues. The CDR3 spells CASSESLSGGEVYGYTF. CDR3 in DNA: TGTGCCAGCAGCGAATCTCTCTCCGGGGGTGAGGTCTATGGCTACACCTTC.

In nucleotides, the CDR3 is TGTGCCAGCAGTTTCTCCCGGCAGATCTTAACTAATGAAAAACTGTTTTTT. It is translated as CASSFSRQILTNEKLFF. The gene calls are TRBV7-9 and TRBJ1-4; D gene ambiguous. From germline, CDR1 is SEHNR and CDR2 FQNEAQ (reference sequence). The CDR3 consists of 17 residues. The ends were cut back, 6 bases at V and 1 base at J, with 18 bases in the middle.

The rearrangement uses TRBV4-3 and TRBJ2-3, with 7 bases identical to TRBD2. The V gene end was trimmed by 4 bases and the J gene end by 2 bases; junction bases not matched to a gene: 6. Germline V gene sequence: CDR1 LGHNA, CDR2 YSLEER. CDR3 length equals 15 residues. The CDR3 region is CASSPLGGVTDTQYF. The CDR3 DNA reads TGCGCCAGCAGCCCCCTTGGGGGGGTCACAGATACGCAGTATTTT.

This chain uses TRBV4-1 with TRBJ1-3; no firm D call. The CDR3 covers 16 residues. CDR1 is MGHRA and CDR2 is YSYEKL in the germline V gene. V dropped 0 bases and J dropped 0 bases, with 9 bases sitting between them. The CDR3 DNA reads TGCGCCAGCAGCCAAGATCTCTCCTTCTCTGGAAACACCATATATTTT. Residues: CASSQDLSFSGNTIYF.

This chain links TRBV28 with TRBJ1-2, with 7 positions matching TRBD1. V gave up 5 bases and J gave up 0 bases; unmatched junction bases: 15. The CDR3 loop spans 18 amino acids. Germline lookup yields CDR1 MDHEN and CDR2 SYDVKM. CDR3 in DNA: TGTGCCAGCAGTCCGGCCGGGACAGCCCCCCCCGCTAACTATGGCTACACCTTC. It codes for CASSPAGTAPPANYGYTF.

J is TRBJ1-2 and V is TRBV4-3, with D maybe TRBD1 (6 bases). CDR1 is LGHNA, CDR2 YSLEER, per germline. Trimming removed 0 bases from V and 7 bases from J, with 15 bases in between. The CDR3 consists of 15 residues. CDR3 sequence (DNA): TGCGCCAGCAGCCAAGACAGGGGAATTTCGAGTGGCTACACCTTC. This gives the protein CASSQDRGISSGYTF.

This clone was found once. The V and J genes are TRBV29-1 and TRBJ1-1; 11 nucleotides align to TRBD1. The CDR3 is made up of 17 amino acids. Germline V gene data show CDR1 as SQVTM and CDR2 as ANQGSEA. Trimming removed 4 bases from V and 4 bases from J; junction bases left unmatched: 14. The CDR3 DNA reads TGCAGCGTTGTGGGGGGGGGACAGGGGGGATTTGCCACTGAAGCTTTCTTT. It is translated as CSVVGGGQGGFATEAFF.

This chain uses TRBV27 with TRBJ1-4; TRBD1 aligns across 7 bases. The CDR3 is 18 amino acids. The germline gives CDR1 MNHEY, CDR2 SMNVEV (reference sequence). Unmatched junction bases numbered 9, after V lost 1 base and J lost 1 base. CDR3 sequence: CASSLWAGGKRTNEKLFF. For the CDR3, the DNA is TGTGCCAGCAGTTTATGGGCAGGGGGTAAGAGAACTAATGAAAAACTGTTTTTT. The whole variable domain, remainder taken from reference TRBV27 and TRBJ1-4, is EAQVTQNPRYLITVTGKKLTVTCSQNMNHEYMSWYRQDPGLGLRQIYYSMNVEVTDKGDVPEGYKVSRKEKRNFPLILESPSPNQTSLYFCASSLWAGGKRTNEKLFFGSGTQLSVL.

The chain employs TRBV5-1 and TRBJ2-3, with 11 bases matching TRBD2. Looked up from germline, CDR1 is SGHRS and CDR2 is YFSETQ. This CDR3 is built from 18 residues. The trim removed 0 bases at V and 2 bases at J, leaving 8 bases unmatched. CDR3: CASSLDPLAGGPTDTQYF. Written as DNA, the CDR3 is TGCGCCAGCAGCTTGGACCCCCTAGCGGGAGGACCCACAGATACGCAGTATTTT.

Only one count was recorded for this clone. V and J are TRBV27 and TRBJ2-7; 8 nucleotides align to TRBD1. CDR3 size: 16 residues. CDR1 and CDR2 (germline): MNHEY, SMNVEV (reference sequence). With 7 bases clipped from V and 9 bases from J, the junction kept 20 bases outside the gene matches. CDR3: CASTPVSGTGLFAQYF. CDR3 bases: TGTGCCAGCACTCCAGTTTCAGGGACAGGTCTTTTCGCGCAGTACTTC.

This chain links TRBV5-4 with TRBJ1-3, with D possibly TRBD1 on 5 matching bases. The CDR3 is made up of 18 amino acids. Between the trimmed V and J ends, which lost 4 bases and 0 bases, there was a span of 20 bases. Germline values: CDR1 SGHNT, CDR2 YYREEE (reference sequence). The CDR3 sequence: CASSPGQGSTYSGNTIYF. The CDR3 region has the DNA TGTGCCAGCAGCCCTGGCCAGGGCAGTACTTACTCTGGAAACACCATATATTTT.

The chain is built from TRBV2 and TRBJ1-3, with 9 bases aligning to TRBD1. The V and J ends lost 4 bases and 2 bases, in that order; junction bases with no gene match: 3. The germline gives CDR1 SNHLY, CDR2 FYNNEI. This CDR3 has 15 residues. DNA for the CDR3: TGTGCCAGCAGTGGGGACAGGGTAGCTGGAAACACCATATATTTT. This sequence encodes CASSGDRVAGNTIYF.